This entry lists 18 T cell receptor beta chains sequenced from one sample in a study of blood T cell repertoires in COVID-19. Only in-frame clones appear in the TCRdb table, and some are missing; sequencing was by immunoSEQ multiplex PCR. In the table there are 650,000 to 800,000 clones, more than 80% of which are singletons. What was sequenced was peripheral blood. The receptors here all came from a young woman with acute or convalescent COVID-19.

CDR3 in amino acids: CASSPGTVEQFF. The CDR3 coding sequence is TGCGCCAGCAGCCCCGGGACAGTTGAGCAGTTCTTC. The chain links TRBV5-1 to TRBJ2-1, with 7 bases lining up with TRBD1. Losses at the gene ends were 4 bases for V and 9 bases for J; bases not matched to a gene: 4. Germline V CDR1 and CDR2: SGHRS, YFSETQ. The CDR3 loop spans 12 amino acids.

V and J are TRBV3-1 (or the pseudogene TRBV3-2) and TRBJ2-5, with TRBD2 matching over 9 bases. The trim removed 1 base at V and 2 bases at J, leaving 2 bases unmatched. Germline lookup yields CDR1 LGHDT and CDR2 YNNKEL (reference sequence). This CDR3 is built from 15 residues. The CDR3 nucleotides read TGTGCCAGCAGCCAAGGAGCGGGGGGTCAAGAGACCCAGTACTTC. Residues: CASSQGAGGQETQYF.

The V and J genes are TRBV6-2 or TRBV6-3 and TRBJ2-1; 12 nucleotides align to TRBD2. V was clipped by 0 bases and J by 2 bases; unmatched bases: 2. CDR1 and CDR2 from the germline V gene are MNHEY and SVGEGT. This CDR3 is built from 17 residues. This CDR3 is CASSYSTSGGTYNEQFF. As DNA, the CDR3 is TGTGCCAGCAGTTACTCTACTAGCGGGGGGACCTACAATGAGCAGTTCTTC.

This chain links TRBV6-5 with TRBJ2-1; 8 nucleotides line up with TRBD1. Germline CDR1 is MNHEY and CDR2 is SVGAGI. This CDR3 contains 15 residues. Trimming at V came to 5 bases and at J to 4 bases, leaving 7 bases not matched to a gene. CDR3 loop: CASSRTGGPYNEQFF. DNA of the CDR3: TGTGCCAGCAGTCGCACAGGGGGGCCTTACAATGAGCAGTTCTTC.

This clone came up once. J is TRBJ1-2 and V is TRBV19; 7 bases align to TRBD1. The germline gives CDR1 LNHDA, CDR2 SQIVND (reference sequence). CDR3 length: 16 residues. V was clipped by 3 bases and J by 7 bases; unmatched bases: 14. CDR3 DNA sequence: TGTGCCAGTAGTATCTGGCAGGGGGTAGCGGTAGTTGGCTACACCTTC. It specifies CASSIWQGVAVVGYTF.

This sequence joins TRBV5-5 and TRBJ2-3; 7 bases line up with TRBD1. Germline V gene lookup returns CDR1 SGHKS and CDR2 YYEKEE (reference sequence). J lost 1 base, V lost 4 bases, and 6 bases had no gene match. CDR3 size: 15 residues. The DNA of the CDR3 is TGTGCCAGCAGCCTCTACGGACAGGGCACAGATACGCAGTATTTT. Its translation: CASSLYGQGTDTQYF.

The rearrangement uses TRBV5-4 and TRBJ1-2; D possibly corresponds to TRBD1 (6 bases). Trimming stripped 4 bases from V and 4 bases from J, with 17 bases between. CDR1 and CDR2 from the germline V gene are SGHNT and YYREEE (reference sequence). This CDR3 is built from 15 residues. The CDR3 coding sequence is TGTGCCAGCAGCGCGGGGGCCTCGGAGGGCTATGGCTACACCTTC. Translating it yields CASSAGASEGYGYTF. Full variable domain (missing parts from reference TRBV5-4 and TRBJ1-2): ETGVTQSPTHLIKTRGQQVTLRCSSQSGHNTVSWYQQALGQGPQFIFQYYREEENGRGNFPPRFSGLQFPNYSSELNVNALELDDSALYLCASSAGASEGYGYTFGSGTRLTVV.

The V gene is TRBV25-1, the J gene TRBJ2-7, with 7 nucleotides matching TRBD2. CDR3 length: 15 amino acids. V dropped 3 bases and J dropped 2; count of bases not matched to a gene: 7. Germline-derived CDR1 and CDR2 are MGHDK and SYGVNS. In DNA, the CDR3 is TGTGCCAGCAGTGACTCCGGGACTATGCCCTACGAGCAGTACTTC. Amino acids: CASSDSGTMPYEQYF.

Of note for this clone: This specimen includes other DNA sequences encoding the same CDR3. The chain is built from TRBV5-4 and TRBJ2-3; TRBD1 aligns across 10 bases. Germline trimming cut 4 bases from V and 1 base from J; bases unmatched to any gene: 3. This CDR3 comprises 15 residues. Germline CDR1 and CDR2: SGHNT and YYREEE (reference sequence). The CDR3 spells CASSLDRGGTDTQYF. In nucleotides, the CDR3 is TGTGCCAGCAGCCTGGACAGGGGGGGCACAGATACGCAGTATTTT. The full variable domain, its missing parts supplied by reference TRBV5-4 and TRBJ2-3, is ETGVTQSPTHLIKTRGQQVTLRCSSQSGHNTVSWYQQALGQGPQFIFQYYREEENGRGNFPPRFSGLQFPNYSSELNVNALELDDSALYLCASSLDRGGTDTQYFGPGTRLTVL.

This rearrangement joins TRBV12-5 to TRBJ2-7; the match to TRBD2 covers 12 bases. CDR3 size: 18 residues. V was pared by 0 bases and J by 2 bases, with 8 bases of the junction left unmatched. Germline V gene data show CDR1 as LGHNT and CDR2 as FRNRAP. This CDR3 reads CASGLVRPSGGDPYEQYF. The DNA for the CDR3 is TGTGCTAGTGGTTTGGTACGTCCTAGCGGGGGGGATCCCTACGAGCAGTACTTC.

CDR3 in amino acids: CASGLVDSPGTGVFEPGDTIYF. CDR3 nucleotides: TGTGCTAGTGGTTTGGTCGATTCTCCCGGGACAGGGGTCTTTGAACCGGGGGACACCATATATTTT. This chain uses TRBV12-5 with TRBJ1-3, with 10 bases lining up with TRBD1. Germline CDR1 and CDR2: LGHNT and FRNRAP. V was clipped by 0 bases and J by 8 bases; unmatched bases: 25. This CDR3 is 22 amino acids long.

This chain connects TRBV5-1 to TRBJ1-3; 8 nucleotides match TRBD1. The germline gives CDR1 SGHRS, CDR2 YFSETQ. This CDR3 contains 15 residues. V was pared by 0 bases and J by 7 bases, with 6 bases of the junction left unmatched. The CDR3 here is CASSLEQGVDNTIYF. DNA of the CDR3: TGCGCCAGCAGCTTGGAACAGGGGGTAGACAACACCATATATTTT.

The J gene is TRBJ1-6, the V gene TRBV7-2; D gene ambiguous. With 2 bases removed from V and 8 bases from J, the gap between germline ends came to 10 bases. This CDR3 is built from 14 residues. Germline CDR1 is SGHTA and CDR2 is FQGNSA. CDR3 nucleotide sequence: TGTGCCAGCAGCTTAAGGTTCCTAGATTCACCCCTCCACTTT. It specifies CASSLRFLDSPLHF.

The chain recombines TRBV27 with TRBJ2-7; the match to TRBD1 covers 11 bases. Germline CDR1 reads MNHEY; CDR2 reads SMNVEV (reference sequence). This CDR3 comprises 17 residues. V was pared by 8 bases and J by 2 bases, with 14 bases of the junction left unmatched. CDR3 in DNA: TGTGCCAGCGGAGAAGGGACAGGGGGTGAAATTACCTACGAGCAGTACTTC. Amino acid sequence: CASGEGTGGEITYEQYF.

As regards this clone: The same CDR3 can be traced to other DNA sequences in this sample. V is TRBV6-5 and J is TRBJ1-1; maybe TRBD1 (5 bases). The V end was cut by 0 bases, the J end by 1 base, with 6 bases between. Germline CDR1 is MNHEY and CDR2 is SVGAGI. The CDR3 runs 14 residues. CDR3 amino acids: CASSYSGGNTEAFF. The DNA for the CDR3 is TGTGCCAGCAGTTACTCGGGGGGGAACACTGAAGCTTTCTTT.

The chain recombines TRBV6-6 with TRBJ2-7; D is unclear. In germline, CDR1 is MNHNY, CDR2 SVGAGI (reference sequence). The CDR3 runs to 12 residues. V shed 10 bases and J shed 0 bases, with 10 bases lying between them. The DNA for the CDR3 is TGTGCCACCTCAGGAAACTCCTACGAGCAGTACTTC. Translation: CATSGNSYEQYF.

The chain links TRBV18 to TRBJ2-2; 13 nucleotides match TRBD2. V trimming: 0 bases; J trimming: 0 bases; junction bases outside the gene matches: 4. The germline V gene has CDR1 KGHSH and CDR2 LQKENI. The CDR3 totals 19 residues. CDR3 nucleotide sequence: TGTGCCAGCTCACCACCCCGACTAGCGGGGGGACCGAACACCGGGGAGCTGTTTTTT. Amino acid sequence: CASSPPRLAGGPNTGELFF. Drawing the rest from reference TRBV18 and TRBJ2-2, the complete variable domain is NAGVMQNPRHLVRRRGQEARLRCSPMKGHSHVYWYRQLPEEGLKFMVYLQKENIIDESGMPKERFSAEFPKEGPSILRIQQVVRGDSAAYFCASSPPRLAGGPNTGELFFGEGSRLTVL.

The chain carries TRBV7-8 and TRBJ2-2; weak D call: TRBD2 (6 bases). V was trimmed by 3 bases and J by 0 bases, leaving 8 bases between them. CDR1 and CDR2 (germline): SGHVS, FQNEAQ. This CDR3 contains 15 residues. Here the CDR3 reads CASSFRDSNTGELFF. CDR3 nucleotides: TGTGCCAGCAGCTTCCGGGACTCGAACACCGGGGAGCTGTTTTTT. Combining the CDR3 with reference TRBV7-8 and TRBJ2-2 gives the whole variable domain GAGVSQSPRYKVAKRGQDVALRCDPISGHVSLFWYQQALGQGPEFLTYFQNEAQLDKSGLPSDRFFAERPEGSVSTLKIQRTQQEDSAVYLCASSFRDSNTGELFFGEGSRLTVL.